The 10 T cell receptor beta chains presented below share a single source sample, sequenced in a study of blood T cell repertoires in COVID-19. This table comes from immunoSEQ multiplex PCR, and its TCRdb copy is limited to in-frame clones, with some not included. The table has 150,000 to 200,000 clones, roughly four fifths seen once; the top ten hold more than 7.5%. The sample consisted of peripheral blood. The receptors were sampled from a woman in her seventies with COVID-19, enrolled during active disease.

V is TRBV7-2 and J is TRBJ1-3; 8 nucleotides align to TRBD1. This CDR3 region has 18 residues. After removal of 1 base from V and 0 bases from J, the junction contained 8 bases not matched to a gene. Germline values: CDR1 SGHTA, CDR2 FQGNSA. The CDR3 protein is CASSLGRGQGNSGNTIYF. DNA of the CDR3: TGTGCCAGCAGCTTAGGGAGAGGACAGGGAAACTCTGGAAACACCATATATTTT.

The gene calls are TRBV25-1 and TRBJ1-6; D not resolved. The CDR3 is 14 residues long. V lost 7 bases to trimming and J lost 5 bases, with 12 bases between them. From germline, CDR1 is MGHDK and CDR2 SYGVNS. CDR3 protein: CASTRGGDNSPLHF. Written as DNA, the CDR3 is TGTGCCAGCACCCGAGGAGGTGATAATTCACCCCTCCACTTT.

The J gene is TRBJ1-2, the V gene TRBV7-9; D not certain. Trimming left V 7 bases short and J 4 bases short, with 10 bases between. The germline gives CDR1 SEHNR, CDR2 FQNEAQ (reference sequence). The CDR3 sequence is 12 residues long. The CDR3 loop reads CASIGVSYGYTF. The CDR3 DNA follows: TGTGCCAGCATTGGAGTGAGCTATGGCTACACCTTC.

The J gene is TRBJ1-1, the V gene TRBV30; 8 nucleotides agree with TRBD1. V shed 3 bases and J 5 bases; nucleotides not matched to a gene: 8. This CDR3 comprises 14 residues. The germline gives CDR1 GTSNPN, CDR2 SVGIG (reference sequence). The CDR3 DNA follows: TGTGCCTGGAGACTGACAGGGGAGGCAACTGAAGCTTTCTTT. Translation: CAWRLTGEATEAFF.

This rearrangement joins TRBV7-2 to TRBJ1-5, with no clear D. V gave up 2 bases and J gave up 2 bases, with 4 bases separating them. CDR1 SGHTA and CDR2 FQGNSA come from the germline V gene. This CDR3 has 13 amino acids. As DNA, the CDR3 is TGTGCCAGCAGCTTACCGGGCAATCAGCCCCAGCATTTT. The encoded protein is CASSLPGNQPQHF.

The chain links TRBV7-2 to TRBJ2-3; 13 bases align to TRBD2. After removal of 6 bases from V and 6 bases from J, the junction contained 6 bases not matched to a gene. CDR1 and CDR2 (germline): SGHTA, FQGNSA. The CDR3 totals 15 residues. The CDR3 loop reads CASRIGLAGADTQYF. CDR3 coding DNA: TGTGCCAGCAGAATCGGACTAGCGGGAGCCGATACGCAGTATTTT.

The CDR3 here is CASSSGTSGRACYF. CDR3 sequence (DNA): TGTGCCAGCAGCTCTGGGACTAGCGGGAGGGCCTGTTATTTT. The J gene is TRBJ2-3, the V gene TRBV11-3; 16 positions agree with TRBD2. The germline gives CDR1 SGHNT, CDR2 YENEEA. CDR3 length equals 14 residues. After removal of 4 bases from V and 15 bases from J, the junction contained 7 bases not matched to a gene.

Details on this clone: One end of the junction does not line up with germline, which may come from a read error. CDR3 coding DNA: TGTGTCAGCAGCTTAACAAACAGGGATAGGACCCAGTACTTC. It codes for CVSSLTNRDRTQYF. This chain links TRBV7-3 with TRBJ2-5, with D possibly matching TRBD1 (6 bases). Germline V gives CDR1 SGHTA, CDR2 FQGTGA. CDR3 length: 14 amino acids.

The genes are TRBV18 and TRBJ2-7; 8 bases match TRBD1. Per the germline V gene, CDR1 is KGHSH and CDR2 is LQKENI. The V and J ends lost 5 bases and 3 bases, in that order; junction bases with no gene match: 3. The CDR3 is 13 amino acids. CDR3 region: CASSAGTGYEQYF. CDR3 sequence (DNA): TGTGCCAGCTCAGCCGGGACAGGCTACGAGCAGTACTTC. Full variable domain (rest looked up from reference TRBV18 and TRBJ2-7): NAGVMQNPRHLVRRRGQEARLRCSPMKGHSHVYWYRQLPEEGLKFMVYLQKENIIDESGMPKERFSAEFPKEGPSILRIQQVVRGDSAAYFCASSAGTGYEQYFGPGTRLTVT.

A single count supports this clone. The V gene is TRBV30, the J gene TRBJ2-7; a possible D gene is TRBD2 (6 bases). CDR3 length: 16 residues. The ends were cut back, 2 bases at V and 2 bases at J, with 19 bases in the middle. Germline values: CDR1 GTSNPN, CDR2 SVGIG (reference sequence). Here the CDR3 DNA reads TGTGCCTGGAGTCCAACACTTAGCGGTGGACCCTACGAGCAGTACTTC. Translated: CAWSPTLSGGPYEQYF.